This T cell receptor (beta chain) originates from a study of blood T cell repertoires in COVID-19. Overall study: COVID-19 samples from acute and convalescent phases originated in the United States, Italy and Spain. Sample material is recorded as cDNA or gDNA derived from T cells, B-cell-depleted T cells, or PBMCs.

The CDR3 has 13 residues. V shed 6 bases, J shed 9 bases, and the junction held 6 bases outside the gene matches. The germline CDR1 and CDR2 sequences are LNHDA and SQIVND (reference sequence). Some clones are missing from TCRdb's copy, which holds only in-frame ones; the method was immunoSEQ multiplex PCR. This table holds approximately 150,000 clones, 70% to 85% found once. The chain is built from TRBV19 and TRBJ2-1; 9 bases are a match to TRBD1. The clonotype was recovered from a woman older than 75 with acute or convalescent COVID-19. Sequencing was carried out using peripheral blood. DNA for the CDR3: TGTGCCAGTAGCGACAGGGGGTATGCTGAGCAGTTCTTC. Residues: CASSDRGYAEQFF.